A single sample gave rise to the 23 T cell receptor beta chains below, sequenced in a study of OX40 agonist ivuxolimab in advanced cancers. Profiling relied on immunoSEQ multiplex PCR, and the TCRdb table lists in-frame clones only, not all of them. The table has fewer than 65,000 clones, roughly three quarters seen once. The material was CD4+ or CD8+ T cells sorted from blood, obtained in a trial of the OX40 agonist ivuxolimab. Every receptor here comes from an adult with an advanced solid tumor such as melanoma, head and neck, liver or kidney cancer.

The chain combines TRBV19 with TRBJ2-7; D possibly corresponds to TRBD2 (6 bases). The V end was cut by 5 bases, the J end by 7 bases, with 21 bases between. CDR3 length equals 15 residues. Germline values: CDR1 LNHDA, CDR2 SQIVND (reference sequence). CDR3 sequence (DNA): TGTGCCAGTAGTGCCGCGGGGTTTCCCTCTAGGGAGCAGTACTTC. It translates to CASSAAGFPSREQYF.

Written as DNA, the CDR3 is TGTGCCAGCAGCTTTACAGGGGGGGGCTACAATGAGCAGTTCTTC. Amino acid sequence: CASSFTGGGYNEQFF. This chain connects TRBV7-6 to TRBJ2-1; perhaps TRBD1 as D (8 bases). Trimming took off 3 bases at V and 3 bases at J, with 12 bases between the two ends. Germline CDR1 is SGHVS and CDR2 is FNYEAQ. The CDR3 runs to 15 residues.

This chain connects TRBV25-1 to TRBJ2-3; D possibly matches TRBD1 or TRBD2 (6 bases each). The CDR3 consists of 16 residues. CDR1 is MGHDK and CDR2 is SYGVNS in the germline V gene. V lost 4 bases and J 2 bases, leaving 16 bases between the germline ends. The CDR3 sequence: CASSGWAGQPTDTQYF. Written as DNA, the CDR3 is TGTGCCAGCAGTGGTTGGGCGGGACAACCCACAGATACGCAGTATTTT.

This clone was found once. The genes are TRBV2 and TRBJ2-4; 9 bases fit TRBD2. The CDR3 loop spans 16 amino acids. After removal of 3 bases from V and 2 bases from J, the junction contained 5 bases not matched to a gene. Germline V gives CDR1 SNHLY, CDR2 FYNNEI. This CDR3 is CASSDLAGGPKNIQYF. In DNA, the CDR3 is TGTGCCAGCAGTGATCTTGCGGGGGGGCCCAAAAACATTCAGTACTTC.

This chain uses TRBV2 with TRBJ2-3; TRBD1 aligns across 9 bases. The CDR3 length is 16 residues. Germline V gene sequence: CDR1 SNHLY, CDR2 FYNNEI. Trimming cost V 5 bases and J 4 bases; bases outside gene matches: 10. CDR3 in DNA: TGTGCCAGCAGTCCATCGGGACAGGGCTGGGCAGATACGCAGTATTTT. This translates into CASSPSGQGWADTQYF.

The genes are TRBV7-9 and TRBJ2-7, with D possibly being TRBD2 (6 bases). This CDR3 has 16 amino acids. The germline V and J ends were trimmed by 4 bases and 1 base, with 17 bases remaining between them. Germline V lookup: CDR1 SEHNR, CDR2 FQNEAQ (reference sequence). The CDR3 DNA reads as TGTGCCAGCAGCTCGGAGCTGGCAGGGACTTCCTACGAGCAGTACTTC. Its translation is CASSSELAGTSYEQYF.

This clone came up a few times. In DNA form, the CDR3 reads TGCGCCAGCAGCCAACGACAGGGGGCAACGAACACTGAAGCTTTCTTT. Its translation is CASSQRQGATNTEAFF. The chain recombines TRBV4-3 with TRBJ1-1; 10 bases map to TRBD1. Losses at the gene ends were 2 bases for V and 1 base for J; bases not matched to a gene: 4. The length of the CDR3 is 16 residues. The germline V gene has CDR1 LGHNA and CDR2 YSLEER.

In this sample, this clone turned up once. V usage is TRBV7-9 and J usage is TRBJ1-2, with D tentatively TRBD1 (6 bases). Germline CDR1 is SEHNR and CDR2 is FQNEAQ (reference sequence). Trimming removed 5 bases from V and 7 bases from J, with 23 bases in between. The CDR3 runs 16 residues. The CDR3 region has the DNA TGTGCCAGCAGCCCGGGTGGGCGCGGGACAACATCTGGCTACACCTTC. Translated, it gives CASSPGGRGTTSGYTF. Full variable domain (rest looked up from reference TRBV7-9 and TRBJ1-2): DTGVSQNPRHKITKRGQNVTFRCDPISEHNRLYWYRQTLGQGPEFLTYFQNEAQLEKSRLLSDRFSAERPKGSFSTLEIQRTEQGDSAMYLCASSPGGRGTTSGYTFGSGTRLTVV.

This sequence joins TRBV27 and TRBJ1-1; TRBD1 agrees at 9 bases. Germline CDR1 and CDR2: MNHEY and SMNVEV (reference sequence). The V and J ends lost 4 bases and 0 bases, in that order; junction bases with no gene match: 3. The CDR3 length is 15 residues. Here the CDR3 DNA reads TGTGCCAGCAGTTACAGGGGGCTCTTGAACACTGAAGCTTTCTTT. Its protein is CASSYRGLLNTEAFF.

The chain combines TRBV5-1 with TRBJ2-2, with 8 bases that match TRBD1. CDR1 and CDR2 from the germline V gene are SGHRS and YFSETQ. The CDR3 consists of 16 residues. Unmatched junction bases numbered 4, after V lost 0 bases and J lost 3 bases. CDR3 DNA sequence: TGCGCCAGCAGCTTGGTGAGGACAGGGTACACCGGGGAGCTGTTTTTT. Protein product: CASSLVRTGYTGELFF.

The chain carries TRBV18 and TRBJ2-5; tentatively, D is TRBD2 (6 bases). The V end was cut by 3 bases, the J end by 3 bases, with 11 bases between. This CDR3 is built from 14 residues. From germline, CDR1 is KGHSH and CDR2 LQKENI. DNA of the CDR3: TGTGCCAGCTCACCTAAAGCGGGTGAAGAGACCCAGTACTTC. Its translation is CASSPKAGEETQYF.

This clone was recorded only once. This sequence joins TRBV7-8 and TRBJ1-5; D not certain. Germline V gives CDR1 SGHVS, CDR2 FQNEAQ. Trimming stripped 1 base from V and 6 bases from J, with 4 bases between. The CDR3 runs to 12 residues. CDR3 region: CASSLEGQPQHF. For the CDR3, the DNA is TGTGCCAGCAGCTTAGAGGGTCAGCCCCAGCATTTT.

This CDR3 reads CASSEKGGDVGPQHF. CDR3 DNA: TGTGCCAGCAGTGAAAAGGGGGGGGACGTGGGGCCCCAGCATTTT. The J gene is TRBJ1-5, the V gene TRBV2; a weak D match, TRBD1 (6 bases). Trimming cost V 2 bases and J 9 bases, with 17 bases left between them. CDR3 length: 15 residues. Germline V gene sequence: CDR1 SNHLY, CDR2 FYNNEI.

The chain couples TRBV5-4 to TRBJ2-1; D perhaps matches TRBD2 (7 bases). Germline CDR1 is SGHNT and CDR2 is YYREEE (reference sequence). The CDR3 is made up of 15 amino acids. V lost 4 bases to trimming and J lost 1 base, with 12 bases between them. The CDR3 region has the DNA TGTGCCAGCAGCCTCGGGGGGCCGTCCTACAATGAGCAGTTCTTC. Translating it yields CASSLGGPSYNEQFF.

The chain uses TRBV30 and TRBJ1-2; D remains unclear. Germline CDR1 and CDR2: GTSNPN and SVGIG (reference sequence). V gave up 0 bases and J gave up 3 bases, with 11 bases separating them. This CDR3 is built from 14 residues. For the CDR3, the DNA is TGTGCCTGGAGTGTTTCGACACCGTACTATGGCTACACCTTC. It codes for CAWSVSTPYYGYTF.

CDR3 coding DNA: TGTGCCAGCAGCCCCCGGGCCCCTGGGGAGACCCAGTACTTC. It encodes CASSPRAPGETQYF. The V gene is TRBV7-3, the J gene TRBJ2-5; no clear D. The CDR3 sequence is 14 residues long. The V gene's germline CDR1 is SGHTA and CDR2 FQGTGA. The V end was cut by 5 bases, the J end by 5 bases, with 15 bases between.

The chain recombines TRBV19 with TRBJ1-4, with 7 positions matching TRBD1. In germline, CDR1 is LNHDA, CDR2 SQIVND (reference sequence). V shed 6 bases and J 8 bases; nucleotides not matched to a gene: 9. CDR3 size: 14 residues. The CDR3 protein is CASRPHQGGEKLFF. DNA of the CDR3: TGTGCCAGTAGACCTCATCAGGGGGGAGAAAAACTGTTTTTT.

The chain couples TRBV14 to TRBJ1-1; D gene unclear. Per the germline V gene, CDR1 is SGHDN and CDR2 is FVKESK. The CDR3 extends over 15 amino acids. The V gene lost 2 bases and the J gene lost 5 bases, with 15 bases spanning the gap. The CDR3 bases are TGTGCCAGCAGCCAATCCTCGGTCCGAGGGACTGAAGCTTTCTTT. It is translated as CASSQSSVRGTEAFF. Based on the CDR3 plus reference TRBV14 and TRBJ1-1, the full variable domain is EAGVTQFPSHSVIEKGQTVTLRCDPISGHDNLYWYRRVMGKEIKFLLHFVKESKQDESGMPNNRFLAERTGGTYSTLKVQPAELEDSGVYFCASSQSSVRGTEAFFGQGTRLTVV.

The chain employs TRBV7-3 and TRBJ2-7, with D possibly TRBD2 on 6 matching bases. Germline CDR1 and CDR2: SGHTA and FQGTGA. V lost 4 bases to trimming and J lost 4 bases, with 17 bases between them. CDR3 length: 15 amino acids. CDR3 protein: CASSSGASAVYEQYF. The DNA for the CDR3 is TGTGCCAGCAGCTCGGGAGCCTCTGCGGTGTACGAGCAGTACTTC.

The rearrangement joins TRBV11-2 to TRBJ1-5; D not certain. This CDR3 has 13 residues. V dropped 1 base and J dropped 6 bases, with 7 bases sitting between them. CDR1 and CDR2 (germline): SGHAT, FQNNGV. The CDR3 DNA is TGTGCCAGCAGCTTAGCCGAAAGTCAGCCCCAGCATTTT. Amino acid sequence: CASSLAESQPQHF.

V usage is TRBV6-5 and J usage is TRBJ2-5; no definite D call. Per the germline V gene, CDR1 is MNHEY and CDR2 is SVGAGI. The CDR3 spans 14 residues. Trimming left V 0 bases short and J 2 bases short, with 7 bases between. The CDR3 loop is CASSYSRTQETQYF. The CDR3 bases are TGTGCCAGCAGTTACTCGCGAACACAAGAGACCCAGTACTTC.

The genes are TRBV19 and TRBJ1-1; TRBD1 aligns across 7 bases. V lost 7 bases to trimming and J lost 4 bases; unmatched junction nucleotides: 6. CDR1 is LNHDA and CDR2 is SQIVND in the germline V gene (reference sequence). The CDR3 covers 13 residues. CDR3 amino acids: CASITTGATEAFF. CDR3 DNA: TGTGCCAGTATCACTACAGGGGCCACTGAAGCTTTCTTT.

There are a few counts of this clone. The chain is built from TRBV7-9 and TRBJ2-3; 8 bases fit TRBD1. This CDR3 has 16 residues. Germline V lookup: CDR1 SEHNR, CDR2 FQNEAQ (reference sequence). Trimming took 5 bases from V and 5 from J; bases not matched to a gene: 12. CDR3 sequence (DNA): TGTGCCAGCAGCCTCTGGGACAGGTCAAAGGGAGATACGCAGTATTTT. Translated, it gives CASSLWDRSKGDTQYF.